This T cell receptor (beta chain) was captured in a study of T cells after posttransplantation cyclophosphamide. There are 12 residues in the CDR3. Looked up from germline, CDR1 is MNHNY and CDR2 is SVGAGI (reference sequence). The V end lost 5 bases, the J end lost 6 bases, and 7 bases lay between the germline ends. Method: immunoSEQ multiplex PCR; TCRdb's copy keeps in-frame clones and lacks some. The sample consists of 25,000 to 30,000 clones, about nine tenths of them appearing once. The sample taken for sequencing was PBMCs. The TCR originated in a middle-aged man. The chain uses TRBV6-6 and TRBJ2-2; D is unresolved. For the CDR3, the DNA is TGTGCCAGCAGTCTCCCCCCCGGGGAGCTGTTTTTT. The encoded protein is CASSLPPGELFF.